A selection of T cell receptor beta chains follows, all from one sample in a study of shared clonotypes between healthy human individuals. The data were produced by immunoSEQ multiplex PCR, yet TCRdb's version contains in-frame clones alone and is incomplete. The sample carries around 2.5 million clones, over 85% recorded once. The sequencing sample was made of naive CD4+ T cells from PBMCs. The receptors shown here come from a man aged 18 to 29 in good health. Some clones in this sample may be carry-over from other donors' samples. Each CDR3 is given with its conserved first and last residue. A D gene is named only where the DNA matches it firmly. Clone size is not always given. Where it is, it says once, few, many or a class for expanded clones.

j_call cdr3_length v_call clone_size d_call cdr3_aa cdr3_nt
TRBJ2-7 11 TRBV20-1 . TRBD2 CSARDRGAGHF TGCAGTGCTAGAGATCGCGGAGCGGGGCACTTC
TRBJ1-2 12 TRBV5-8 . . CASTREGFGYTF TGTGCCAGCACTCGGGAGGGCTTTGGCTACACCTTC
TRBJ2-3 13 TRBV6-1 . TRBD2 CASTRAGADTQYF TGTGCCAGCACCCGGGCGGGAGCAGATACGCAGTATTTT
TRBJ2-5 15 TRBV5-1 . TRBD1 CASSARRDSRGTQYF TGCGCCAGCAGCGCGAGAAGGGACAGCCGCGGGACCCAGTACTTC
TRBJ1-5 15 TRBV7-6 . TRBD1 CASSPGQGGNQPQHF TGTGCCAGCAGCCCGGGACAGGGTGGCAATCAGCCCCAGCATTTT
TRBJ2-7 15 TRBV5-4 . . CASSLEGDLGYEQYF TGTGCCAGCAGCTTGGAGGGGGATTTGGGTTACGAGCAGTACTTC
TRBJ2-3 12 TRBV5-1 . . CASSFDTDTQYF TGCGCCAGCAGCTTCGACACAGATACGCAGTATTTT
TRBJ2-7 11 TRBV30 . TRBD1 CAGDRGYEQYF TGTGCCGGCGACAGGGGCTACGAGCAGTACTTC
TRBJ1-2 15 TRBV6-5 . . CASSYAAQPGYGYTF TGTGCCAGCAGTTACGCGGCTCAACCGGGCTATGGCTACACCTTC
TRBJ2-1 15 TRBV19 . TRBD2 CASVQTSGHYNEQFF TGTGCCAGCGTCCAGACTAGCGGACATTACAATGAGCAGTTCTTC
TRBJ2-3 16 TRBV4-3 . . CASSPLASPSTDTQYF TGCGCCAGCAGTCCCCTCGCATCTCCCAGCACAGATACGCAGTATTTT
TRBJ2-7 16 TRBV7-3 . TRBD2 CASSLNAAGGAYEQYF TGTGCCAGCAGCTTAAACGCTGCGGGGGGTGCCTACGAGCAGTACTTC
TRBJ2-3 17 TRBV5-1 . TRBD1 CASSSYPRTGRTDTQYF TGCGCCAGCAGCTCCTACCCCCGGACAGGGCGAACAGATACGCAGTATTTT
TRBJ2-1 13 TRBV5-1 . TRBD2 CASSPNTSGEQFF TGCGCCAGCAGCCCAAATACTAGCGGTGAGCAGTTCTTC
TRBJ2-7 13 TRBV19 . . CASSSVGAYEQYF TGTGCCAGTAGTTCCGTTGGGGCCTACGAGCAGTACTTC
TRBJ1-1 13 TRBV18 few . CASSPPGNTEAFF TGTGCCAGCTCACCACCGGGAAACACTGAAGCTTTCTTT
TRBJ2-7 14 TRBV7-3 . TRBD2 CASSLLAGVYEQYF TGTGCCAGCAGCTTACTAGCGGGGGTATACGAGCAGTACTTC
TRBJ2-7 15 TRBV5-1 . TRBD1 CASSAWDSNSYEQYF TGCGCCAGCAGCGCTTGGGACAGTAACTCCTACGAGCAGTACTTC
TRBJ2-4 15 TRBV7-9 . . CASSPTGIAKNIQYF TGTGCCAGCAGCCCCACCGGGATAGCCAAAAACATTCAGTACTTC
TRBJ2-1 16 TRBV11-2 . . CASSGSRAGGNNEQFF TGTGCCAGCAGCGGTTCCCGAGCAGGGGGGAACAATGAGCAGTTCTTC
TRBJ1-1 15 TRBV7-9 once . CASSQGRGIYTEAFF TGTGCCAGCAGCCAAGGACGGGGGATCTACACTGAAGCTTTCTTT
TRBJ1-1 11 TRBV7-2 . . CASSQILRAFF TGTGCCAGCAGCCAGATCTTACGAGCTTTCTTT
TRBJ2-2 16 TRBV7-2 . TRBD2 CASSLGLASGTGELFF TGTGCCAGCAGCTTGGGACTAGCGAGCGGCACCGGGGAGCTGTTTTTT
TRBJ1-2 14 TRBV5-4 . . CASSPGPDPGGYTF TGTGCCAGCAGCCCCGGACCGGATCCTGGTGGCTACACCTTC
TRBJ1-1 16 TRBV7-2 . . CASSSSAGGRSTEAFF TGTGCCAGCAGCTCTTCTGCGGGGGGGAGGAGCACTGAAGCTTTCTTT
TRBJ2-7 12 TRBV29-1 . . CSVTGGAYEQYF TGCAGCGTAACCGGAGGGGCCTACGAGCAGTACTTC
TRBJ2-7 12 TRBV6-5 . TRBD1 CASGTASYEQYF TGTGCCAGCGGGACAGCCTCCTACGAGCAGTACTTC
TRBJ2-6 15 TRBV6-6 once . CASSYHSSGANVLTF TGTGCCAGCAGTTACCACAGCTCTGGGGCCAACGTCCTGACTTTC
TRBJ1-1 14 TRBV4-1 . . CASSRLGVNTEAFF TGCGCCAGCAGCCGACTAGGGGTGAACACTGAAGCTTTCTTT
TRBJ1-1 15 TRBV27 . . CASSLVTAGNTEAFF TGTGCCAGCAGTTTAGTTACGGCGGGGAACACTGAAGCTTTCTTT
TRBJ1-1 14 TRBV6-5 . . CASSFGGVFTEAFF TGTGCCAGCAGTTTTGGAGGGGTTTTCACTGAAGCTTTCTTT
TRBJ2-3 14 TRBV19 . . CASSISAGTDTQYF TGTGCCAGTAGTATCAGCGCCGGCACAGATACGCAGTATTTT
TRBJ1-1 13 TRBV30 . . CAWSRTSNTEAFF TGTGCCTGGTCCAGGACCTCAAACACTGAAGCTTTCTTT
TRBJ1-5 18 TRBV19 . . CASSSSVPRRAREQPQHF TGTGCCAGTAGTAGTTCCGTTCCCCGCAGGGCGCGGGAACAGCCCCAGCATTTT
TRBJ2-3 14 TRBV5-1 . . CASSLGLEADTQYF TGCGCCAGCAGCTTGGGTCTGGAGGCAGATACGCAGTATTTT
TRBJ2-6 14 TRBV9 . . CASSFRAGANVLTF TGTGCCAGCAGCTTCCGGGCCGGGGCCAACGTCCTGACTTTC
TRBJ2-7 16 TRBV10-3 . TRBD2 CAISDPSGSRLEEQYF TGTGCCATCAGTGACCCTAGCGGGAGTCGCCTTGAGGAGCAGTACTTC
TRBJ2-7 14 TRBV7-2 once . CASSRGAGNYEQYF TGTGCCAGCAGCCGGGGGGCGGGGAACTACGAGCAGTACTTC
TRBJ2-2 13 TRBV2 . . CASSAADAGELFF TGTGCCAGCAGTGCCGCGGATGCCGGGGAGCTGTTTTTT
TRBJ2-5 13 TRBV5-4 . TRBD2 CASGREAGETQYF TGTGCCAGCGGGCGGGAGGCCGGGGAGACCCAGTACTTC